The rows below give T cell receptor beta chains drawn from one sample of a study of identical twins. MiXCR was run by TCRdb on the 5' RACE reads, yielding one entry per CDR3 protein. Of over 600,000 distinct CDR3 sequences listed, approximately 21% are singletons. The same sample was also used in a study of T cells expressing NK-cell markers.

The sample comprised PBMCs. These receptors were collected from a woman aged 18-29 years in good health. CDR3s include the opening cysteine and the closing phenylalanine or tryptophan. The D gene is left open where the match is weak. The listing skips clone size in some rows; elsewhere it reads once, few, many or a size class.

j_gene: TRBJ2-7
v_gene: TRBV20-1
abundance: few
d_gene: TRBD2
len: 16
CDR3nt: TGCAGTGCTGGCCGAACTAGCGGGAGGGCCTCAGACGAGCAGTACTTC
CDR3aa: CSAGRTSGRASDEQYF

j_gene: TRBJ2-3
v_gene: TRBV12-3/TRBV12-4
abundance: .
d_gene: TRBD1
len: 16
CDR3nt: TGTGCCAGCAGTCGTACCCCGGGACAGAGCACAGATACGCAGTATTTT
CDR3aa: CASSRTPGQSTDTQYF

j_gene: TRBJ1-2
v_gene: TRBV4-3
abundance: few
d_gene: .
len: 15
CDR3nt: TGCGCCAGCAGCCAAGATGCCGGCCAGGGAGGAGGCTACACCTTC
CDR3aa: CASSQDAGQGGGYTF

j_gene: TRBJ1-2
v_gene: TRBV29-1
abundance: few
d_gene: .
len: 11
CDR3nt: TGCAGCGTTGAGGACCGCCGGGGCTACACCTTC
CDR3aa: CSVEDRRGYTF

j_gene: TRBJ2-1
v_gene: TRBV7-7
abundance: .
d_gene: TRBD2
len: 16
CDR3nt: TGTGCCAGCAGCTTATGGGGACTAGCGGGAATGAATGAGCAGTTCTTC
CDR3aa: CASSLWGLAGMNEQFF

j_gene: TRBJ2-7
v_gene: TRBV20-1
abundance: few
d_gene: TRBD1
len: 15
CDR3nt: TGCAGTGCTAGTCGACAGGGGTCGGGAGCCTACGAGCAGTACTTC
CDR3aa: CSASRQGSGAYEQYF

j_gene: TRBJ2-7
v_gene: TRBV6-1
abundance: few
d_gene: .
len: 15
CDR3nt: TGTGCCAGCAGCCCAGGGCCCGGGAACGCCTACGAGCAGTACTTC
CDR3aa: CASSPGPGNAYEQYF

j_gene: TRBJ2-7
v_gene: TRBV20-1
abundance: .
d_gene: .
len: 14
CDR3nt: TGCAGTGCTAATCCGGGGGCTAGTGTTTACGAGCAGTACTTC
CDR3aa: CSANPGASVYEQYF

j_gene: TRBJ2-3
v_gene: TRBV15
abundance: .
d_gene: .
len: 15
CDR3nt: TGTGCCACCAGCAAAAAACAGGGACCGACAGATACGCAGTATTTT
CDR3aa: CATSKKQGPTDTQYF

j_gene: TRBJ2-7
v_gene: TRBV12-3/TRBV12-4
abundance: many
d_gene: .
len: 17
CDR3nt: TGTGCCAGCAGTCTTCAGGGGTGGGGACGGCGCTCCTACGAGCAGTACTTC
CDR3aa: CASSLQGWGRRSYEQYF

j_gene: TRBJ2-1
v_gene: TRBV10-3
abundance: few
d_gene: TRBD2
len: 17
CDR3nt: TGTGCCATCAGTGAGTCTACTAGCGGATCCTCCTACAATGAGCAGTTCTTC
CDR3aa: CAISESTSGSSYNEQFF

j_gene: TRBJ1-4
v_gene: TRBV6-1
abundance: .
d_gene: .
len: 12
CDR3nt: TGTGCCAGCAGGCGGACGGGGGAAAAACTGTTTTTT
CDR3aa: CASRRTGEKLFF

j_gene: TRBJ2-7
v_gene: TRBV4-1
abundance: few
d_gene: .
len: 13
CDR3nt: TGCGCCAGCAGCCAAGTTCCCAGGGACGAGCAGTACTTC
CDR3aa: CASSQVPRDEQYF

j_gene: TRBJ2-2
v_gene: TRBV7-9
abundance: .
d_gene: .
len: 14
CDR3nt: TGTGCCAGCAGATCCGACGGGAACACCGGGGAGCTGTTTTTT
CDR3aa: CASRSDGNTGELFF

j_gene: TRBJ2-1
v_gene: TRBV6-5
abundance: .
d_gene: .
len: 12
CDR3nt: TGTGCCAGCAGGCCTTCGGGGAGTCGGCAGTTCTTC
CDR3aa: CASRPSGSRQFF

j_gene: TRBJ2-1
v_gene: TRBV11-1
abundance: few
d_gene: TRBD2
len: 18
CDR3nt: TGTGCCAGCAGCCCAGCGCCGGGGGGGACGGCGGGAAACAATGAGCAGTTCTTC
CDR3aa: CASSPAPGGTAGNNEQFF

j_gene: TRBJ2-7
v_gene: TRBV13
abundance: .
d_gene: TRBD2
len: 16
CDR3nt: TGTGCCAGCAGCCCGGTACTAGCGGGAGGCCTCGGGGAGCAGTACTTC
CDR3aa: CASSPVLAGGLGEQYF

j_gene: TRBJ2-3
v_gene: TRBV6-2/TRBV6-3
abundance: .
d_gene: TRBD1
len: 18
CDR3nt: TGTGCCAGCAGTCTGCAGGGGGCCCTCACCTCTAGCACAGATACGCAGTATTTT
CDR3aa: CASSLQGALTSSTDTQYF

j_gene: TRBJ2-7
v_gene: TRBV20-1
abundance: .
d_gene: TRBD1
len: 14
CDR3nt: TGCAGTGCTGATCAGGGGGTAGACAAATACGAGCAGTACTTC
CDR3aa: CSADQGVDKYEQYF

j_gene: TRBJ1-4
v_gene: TRBV5-1
abundance: .
d_gene: .
len: 15
CDR3nt: TGCGCCAGCAGCGGGGGGACGGGCCCTACGGAAAAACTGTTTTTT
CDR3aa: CASSGGTGPTEKLFF

j_gene: TRBJ2-3
v_gene: TRBV6-6
abundance: .
d_gene: .
len: 13
CDR3nt: TGTGCCAGCAGACGACCCACTTGGGATACGCAGTATTTT
CDR3aa: CASRRPTWDTQYF

j_gene: TRBJ1-6
v_gene: TRBV6-1
abundance: many
d_gene: TRBD1
len: 13
CDR3nt: TGTGCCAGCAGTGGACAGGGGGGATCACCCCTCCACTTT
CDR3aa: CASSGQGGSPLHF